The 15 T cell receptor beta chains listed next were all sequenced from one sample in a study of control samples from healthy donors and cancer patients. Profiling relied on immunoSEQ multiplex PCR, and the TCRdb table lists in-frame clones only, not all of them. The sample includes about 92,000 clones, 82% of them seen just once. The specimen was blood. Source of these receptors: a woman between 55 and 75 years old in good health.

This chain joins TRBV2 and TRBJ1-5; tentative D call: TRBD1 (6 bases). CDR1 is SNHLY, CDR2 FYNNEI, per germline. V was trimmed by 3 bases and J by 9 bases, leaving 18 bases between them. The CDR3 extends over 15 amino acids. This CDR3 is CASSDWGPFGGPQHF. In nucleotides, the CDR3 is TGTGCCAGCAGTGATTGGGGGCCTTTTGGAGGGCCCCAGCATTTT.

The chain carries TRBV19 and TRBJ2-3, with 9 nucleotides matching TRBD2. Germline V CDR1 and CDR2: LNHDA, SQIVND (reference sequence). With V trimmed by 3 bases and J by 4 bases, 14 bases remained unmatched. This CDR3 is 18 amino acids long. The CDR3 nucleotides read TGTGCCAGTAGTATGAAGGTGAAGTCTAGCGGGATATCAGATACGCAGTATTTT. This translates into CASSMKVKSSGISDTQYF.

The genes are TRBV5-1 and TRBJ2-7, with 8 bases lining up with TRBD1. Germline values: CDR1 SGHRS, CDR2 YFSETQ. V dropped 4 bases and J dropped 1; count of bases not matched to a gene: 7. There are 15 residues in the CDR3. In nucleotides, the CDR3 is TGCGCCAGCAGCCCCGGGACAGGTCCATCCTACGAGCAGTACTTC. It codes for CASSPGTGPSYEQYF.

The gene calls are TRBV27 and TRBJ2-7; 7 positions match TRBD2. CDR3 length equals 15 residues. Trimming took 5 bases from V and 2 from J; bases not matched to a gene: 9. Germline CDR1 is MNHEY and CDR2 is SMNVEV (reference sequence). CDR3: CASSVTGLSAYEQYF. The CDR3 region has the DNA TGTGCCAGCAGTGTCACGGGACTAAGCGCCTACGAGCAGTACTTC.

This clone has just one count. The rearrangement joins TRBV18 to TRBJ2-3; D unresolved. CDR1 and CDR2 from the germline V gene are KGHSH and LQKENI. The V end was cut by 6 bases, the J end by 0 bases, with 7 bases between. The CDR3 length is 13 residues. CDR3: CASSTTSTDTQYF. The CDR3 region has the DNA TGTGCCAGCTCCACCACTAGCACAGATACGCAGTATTTT.

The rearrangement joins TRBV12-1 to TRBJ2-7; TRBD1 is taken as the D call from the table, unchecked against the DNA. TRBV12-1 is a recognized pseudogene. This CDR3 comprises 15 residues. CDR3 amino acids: CASSFAGRIPYEQYF. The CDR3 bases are TGTGCCAGCAGCTTTGCGGGCCGGATCCCCTACGAGCAGTACTTC.

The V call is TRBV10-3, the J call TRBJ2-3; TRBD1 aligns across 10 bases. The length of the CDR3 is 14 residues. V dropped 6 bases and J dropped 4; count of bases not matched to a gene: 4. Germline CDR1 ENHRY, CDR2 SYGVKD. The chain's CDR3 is CAIRGQGGADTQYF. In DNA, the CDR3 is TGTGCCATCAGAGGACAGGGGGGGGCAGATACGCAGTATTTT.

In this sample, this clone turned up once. As DNA, the CDR3 is TGCGCCAGCAGCCAAGCCCGGGGAGGGTACGCTGGCTACACCTTC. It codes for CASSQARGGYAGYTF. The V and J genes are TRBV4-3 and TRBJ1-2; no reliable D call. Germline V gives CDR1 LGHNA, CDR2 YSLEER. Deletions cut 1 base from V and 7 bases from J, with 16 bases between. CDR3 size: 15 residues.

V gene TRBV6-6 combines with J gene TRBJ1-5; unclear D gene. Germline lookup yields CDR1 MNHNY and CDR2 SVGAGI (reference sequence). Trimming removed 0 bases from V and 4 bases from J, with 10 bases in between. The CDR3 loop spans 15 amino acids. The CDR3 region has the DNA TGTGCCAGCAGTTACTCGAATTACGAAAATCAGCCCCAGCATTTT. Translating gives CASSYSNYENQPQHF.

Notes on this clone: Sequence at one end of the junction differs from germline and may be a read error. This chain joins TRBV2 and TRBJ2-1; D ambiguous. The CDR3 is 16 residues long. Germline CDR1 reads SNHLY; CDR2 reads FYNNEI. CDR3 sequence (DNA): TGTGCCAGCAGTGAAAATACCTTTTCGCCCTACAATGAGCGGTTCTTC. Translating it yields CASSENTFSPYNERFF. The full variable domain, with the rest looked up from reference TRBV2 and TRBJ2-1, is EPEVTQTPSHQVTQMGQEVILRCVPISNHLYFYWYRQILGQKVEFLVSFYNNEISEKSEIFDDQFSVERPDGSNFTLKIRSTKLEDSAMYFCASSENTFSPYNERFFGPGTRLTVL.

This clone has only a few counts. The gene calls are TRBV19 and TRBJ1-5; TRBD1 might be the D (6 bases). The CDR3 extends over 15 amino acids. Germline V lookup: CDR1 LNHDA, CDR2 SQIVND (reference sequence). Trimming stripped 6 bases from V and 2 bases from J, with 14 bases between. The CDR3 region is CASRAGAGGNQPQHF. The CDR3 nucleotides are TGTGCCAGTAGAGCGGGGGCTGGCGGCAATCAGCCCCAGCATTTT.

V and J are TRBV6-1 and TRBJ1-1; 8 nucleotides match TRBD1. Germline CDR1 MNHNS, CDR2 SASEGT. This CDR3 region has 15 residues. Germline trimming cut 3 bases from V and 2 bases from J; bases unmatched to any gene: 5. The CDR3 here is CASSDARGLNTEAFF. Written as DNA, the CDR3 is TGTGCCAGCAGTGATGCCAGGGGGCTTAACACTGAAGCTTTCTTT.

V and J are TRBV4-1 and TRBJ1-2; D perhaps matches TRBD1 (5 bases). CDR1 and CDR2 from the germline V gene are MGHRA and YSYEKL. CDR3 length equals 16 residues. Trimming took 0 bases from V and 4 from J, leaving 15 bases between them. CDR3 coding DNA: TGCGCCAGCAGCCAAGATGCTAGCAGGGTGGGCTATGGCTACACCTTC. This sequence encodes CASSQDASRVGYGYTF.

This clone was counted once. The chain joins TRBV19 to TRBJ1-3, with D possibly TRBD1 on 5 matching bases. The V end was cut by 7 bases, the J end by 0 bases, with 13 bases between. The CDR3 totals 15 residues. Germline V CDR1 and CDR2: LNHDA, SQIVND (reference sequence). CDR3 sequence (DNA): TGTGCCAGTACCCGAGGACATAGCTCTGGAAACACCATATATTTT. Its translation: CASTRGHSSGNTIYF.

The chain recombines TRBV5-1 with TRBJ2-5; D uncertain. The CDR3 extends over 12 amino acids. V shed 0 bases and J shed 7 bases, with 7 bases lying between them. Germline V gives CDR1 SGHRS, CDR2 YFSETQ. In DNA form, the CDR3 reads TGCGCCAGCAGCTTGGAAGGAGCGACCCAGTACTTC. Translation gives CASSLEGATQYF.